This T cell receptor (beta chain) appears in the sequencing data of a study of blood T cell repertoires in COVID-19. The CDR3 is made up of 14 amino acids. J was trimmed by 3 bases and V by 4 bases; bases with no gene match: 1. CDR1 is SGHDN, CDR2 FVKESK, per germline. Sequencing used immunoSEQ multiplex PCR; TCRdb keeps in-frame clones, though not all of them. This sample has some 210,000 clones; 81% occur once, and the top ten carry about 9%. Participant-given clinical history determined each cohort assignment. This clonotype was sampled from a man aged 35 to 55 who had recovered from COVID-19. The chain has TRBV14 and TRBJ2-3, with 10 bases fitting TRBD1. The sequenced material came from PBMCs or T cells enriched from blood (not recorded which). CDR3 DNA: TGTGCCAGCAGCCGGGACAGGGGAACAGATACGCAGTATTTT. This codes for CASSRDRGTDTQYF.